Here is one T cell receptor beta chain with its context. Antigen unknown. TCRdb processed the 5' RACE reads anew with MiXCR; each CDR3 protein has one entry. This sample has a few hundred thousand distinct CDR3 sequences; roughly 20% occur once, and the top ten carry 9% to 15%. This entry is derived from a study of identical twins. The CDR3 covers 15 residues. Trimming cost V 1 base and J 5 bases, with 14 bases left between them. CDR1 is SEHNR and CDR2 is FQNEAQ in the germline V gene (reference sequence). Study-level points and caveats: The authors drew conclusions from cross-sectional statistical analysis rather than following the same donors.

The rearrangement joins TRBV7-9 to TRBJ2-5, with D tentatively TRBD1 (6 bases). The material sequenced was naive T cells sorted from blood. The origin of this receptor is a man aged 45 to 65 in good health. CDR3 DNA: TGTGCCAGCAGCTTAGAGGATGGGGGCTGGGAGACCCAGTACTTC. Residues: CASSLEDGGWETQYF.